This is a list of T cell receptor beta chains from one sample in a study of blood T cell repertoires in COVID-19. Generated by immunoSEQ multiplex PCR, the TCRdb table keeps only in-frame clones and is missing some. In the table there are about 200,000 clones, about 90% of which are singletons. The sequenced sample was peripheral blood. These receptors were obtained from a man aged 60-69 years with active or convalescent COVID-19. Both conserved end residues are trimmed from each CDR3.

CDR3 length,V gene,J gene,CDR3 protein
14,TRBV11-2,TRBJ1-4,ASSLLGQRGYEKLF
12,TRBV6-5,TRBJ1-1,ASGPWGENTEAF
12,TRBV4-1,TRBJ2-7,ASSQVGRFYEQY
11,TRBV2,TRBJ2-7,ASNRDLSSEQY
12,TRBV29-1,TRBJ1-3,SGTQGSSGNTIY
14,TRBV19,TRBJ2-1,ASSITGTDSNNEQF
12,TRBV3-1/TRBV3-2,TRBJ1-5,ASSLGYSNQPQH
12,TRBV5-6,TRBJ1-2,ASSSYRGLAGYT
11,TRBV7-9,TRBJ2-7,ASSLGLRREQY
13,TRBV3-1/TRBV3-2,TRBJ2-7,ASSPSRDISYEQY
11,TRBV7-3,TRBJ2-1,ASSLFRGAEQF
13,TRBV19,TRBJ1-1,ASSMIDRANTEAF
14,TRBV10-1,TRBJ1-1,ASSVGDRVVGSEAF
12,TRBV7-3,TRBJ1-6,ASSLGHGASPLH